The source of this T cell receptor (beta chain) is a study of blood T cell repertoires in COVID-19. Overall study: The United States, Italy and Spain supplied acute and convalescent COVID-19 samples. PBMCs, B-cell-depleted T cells, or T cells were the source of the cDNA or gDNA that made up the material.

Per the original data handling: From reference gene primer amplification, estimates of nucleated cell counts were derived. Method: immunoSEQ multiplex PCR; TCRdb's copy keeps in-frame clones and lacks some. V and J calls plus clone size are reproduced from that table; the DNA served to infer D and trimming. The sample gives under 85,000 clones, over 75% of which show up once; around 12% is in the top ten. CDR1 is MNHEY, CDR2 SVGEGT, per germline. This CDR3 is 15 amino acids long. The V end lost 0 bases, the J end lost 2 bases, and 10 bases lay between the germline ends. The receptor comes from a man between 65 and 85 years old with active or convalescent COVID-19. The chain links TRBV6-2 or TRBV6-3 to TRBJ1-2, with D tentatively TRBD1 (5 bases). The sequenced sample was peripheral blood. The chain's CDR3 is CASSYSKAGNYGYTF. The CDR3 region has the DNA TGTGCCAGCAGTTACTCGAAGGCAGGGAACTATGGCTACACCTTC.